The 20 T cell receptor beta chains reported below all come from one sample, sequenced in a study of shared clonotypes between healthy human individuals. Cells designated naive CD8 were CD45RO-negative and were positively selected for CCR7, with terminally differentiated effector memory CD45RA+ cells excluded. Profiling relied on immunoSEQ multiplex PCR, and the TCRdb table lists in-frame clones only, not all of them. The table has approximately 720,000 clones, 92% seen once. Sequencing input: naive CD8+ T cells sorted from blood. These receptors were obtained from a man aged 25 to 40 in good health.

This chain connects TRBV28 to TRBJ1-1; TRBD1 agrees at 11 bases. The CDR3 is made up of 12 amino acids. Germline trimming cut 4 bases from V and 11 bases from J; bases unmatched to any gene: 3. CDR1 is MDHEN, CDR2 SYDVKM, per germline. CDR3 DNA: TGTGCCAGCAGTTGGGACAGGGGGGGCGCTTTCTTT. Its translation is CASSWDRGGAFF.

This rearrangement joins TRBV20-1 to TRBJ2-1; the D gene is possibly TRBD2 (6 bases). Trimming stripped 3 bases from V and 7 bases from J, with 7 bases between. The CDR3 sequence is 11 residues long. Germline V lookup: CDR1 DFQATT, CDR2 SNEGSKA (reference sequence). The CDR3 bases are TGCAGTGCTAGCGGGGGTAATGAGCAGTTCTTC. It translates to CSASGGNEQFF.

The gene calls are TRBV5-4 and TRBJ2-1; D might be TRBD2 (6 bases). The CDR3 consists of 15 residues. V was shortened by 2 bases and J by 5 bases, with 14 bases between the two germline ends. Germline V CDR1 and CDR2: SGHNT, YYREEE (reference sequence). The CDR3 loop reads CASSFTWEDHNEQFF. CDR3 sequence (DNA): TGTGCCAGCAGCTTTACGTGGGAGGACCACAATGAGCAGTTCTTC.

The sample holds a few counts of this clone. This sequence joins TRBV14 and TRBJ2-1; maybe TRBD1 (6 bases). In germline, CDR1 is SGHDN, CDR2 FVKESK. CDR3 length equals 18 residues. The germline V and J ends were trimmed by 0 bases and 5 bases, with 20 bases remaining between them. The CDR3 protein is CASSQDTRRFRDNNEQFF. In DNA form, the CDR3 reads TGTGCCAGCAGCCAAGATACCCGGAGATTTAGGGACAACAATGAGCAGTTCTTC.

This chain uses TRBV27 with TRBJ1-5; weak D call: TRBD1 (6 bases). Trimming shortened V by 5 bases and J by 7 bases, and 15 bases separated the two germline ends. The CDR3 runs to 14 residues. The germline gives CDR1 MNHEY, CDR2 SMNVEV (reference sequence). CDR3 nucleotide sequence: TGTGCCAGCAGTGGAGCCGGGACACTGCAGCCCCAGCATTTT. This translates into CASSGAGTLQPQHF.

This sequence joins TRBV7-2 and TRBJ2-7; TRBD2 matches at 10 bases. The CDR3 spans 18 residues. V was clipped by 1 base and J by 6 bases; unmatched bases: 15. CDR1 and CDR2 from the germline V gene are SGHTA and FQGNSA. This CDR3 is CASSLDPIFGTSVFEQYF. The CDR3 coding sequence is TGTGCCAGCAGCTTAGATCCAATATTTGGGACTAGCGTCTTCGAGCAGTACTTC. Supplemented by reference TRBV7-2 and TRBJ2-7, the full variable domain reads GAGVSQSPSNKVTEKGKDVELRCDPISGHTALYWYRQSLGQGLEFLIYFQGNSAPDKSGLPSDRFSAERTGGSVSTLTIQRTQQEDSAVYLCASSLDPIFGTSVFEQYFGPGTRLTVT.

This chain uses TRBV5-6 with TRBJ1-5, with 8 nucleotides matching TRBD1. The V gene end was trimmed by 1 base and the J gene end by 2 bases; junction bases not matched to a gene: 14. Germline V CDR1 and CDR2: SGHDT, YYEEEE. The CDR3 is 19 amino acids. CDR3 bases: TGTGCCAGCAGCTTGCAGTTGGGGCAGGGGGCCAGGGGCAATCAGCCCCAGCATTTT. Amino acids: CASSLQLGQGARGNQPQHF. Full variable domain (remainder filled in from reference TRBV5-6 and TRBJ1-5): DAGVTQSPTHLIKTRGQQVTLRCSPKSGHDTVSWYQQALGQGPQFIFQYYEEEERQRGNFPDRFSGHQFPNYSSELNVNALLLGDSALYLCASSLQLGQGARGNQPQHFGDGTRLSIL.

The chain uses TRBV7-9 and TRBJ2-5; the match to TRBD2 covers 8 bases. The CDR3 is 15 residues long. V shed 5 bases and J 5 bases; nucleotides not matched to a gene: 10. Germline CDR1 reads SEHNR; CDR2 reads FQNEAQ (reference sequence). DNA for the CDR3: TGTGCCAGCAGCGAGGGGACTAGTGTTGTGGAGACCCAGTACTTC. This sequence encodes CASSEGTSVVETQYF.

This clone was found a few times. The genes are TRBV15 and TRBJ2-7; TRBD2 aligns across 7 bases. The J segment lost 0 bases and the V segment lost 5 bases, leaving 7 bases of the junction unmatched. Germline assignment: CDR1 LNHNV and CDR2 YYDKDF (reference sequence). The CDR3 spans 15 residues. CDR3 region: CATSDLGGSSYEQYF. CDR3 nucleotide sequence: TGTGCCACCAGCGACCTCGGCGGGAGCTCCTACGAGCAGTACTTC.

The V gene is TRBV18, the J gene TRBJ1-5, with TRBD1 as a possible D gene (6 bases). The CDR3 is 14 amino acids. Deletions cut 4 bases from V and 6 bases from J, with 13 bases between. Germline values: CDR1 KGHSH, CDR2 LQKENI. The CDR3 DNA is TGTGCCAGCTCACTTGAACAGGGCCCTCAGCCCCAGCATTTT. Translation gives CASSLEQGPQPQHF.

V usage is TRBV18 and J usage is TRBJ2-3; D call uncertain. Trimming removed 2 bases from V and 3 bases from J, with 9 bases in between. Germline V gene lookup returns CDR1 KGHSH and CDR2 LQKENI. CDR3 length: 14 amino acids. The CDR3 nucleotides read TGTGCCAGCTCACCAGGGCTGGAAACAGATACGCAGTATTTT. It codes for CASSPGLETDTQYF.

J is TRBJ1-2 and V is TRBV7-8; 7 nucleotides line up with TRBD1. This CDR3 comprises 15 residues. Germline values: CDR1 SGHVS, CDR2 FQNEAQ. V lost 1 base and J lost 2; bases outside the gene matches: 4. The CDR3 is CASSLGQGGNYGYTF. The CDR3 DNA reads TGTGCCAGCAGCTTAGGACAGGGAGGCAACTATGGCTACACCTTC.

The chain is built from TRBV4-1 and TRBJ2-1; the D gene could be TRBD1 or TRBD2 (5 bases each). Germline assignment: CDR1 MGHRA and CDR2 YSYEKL. V was pared by 5 bases and J by 8 bases, with 16 bases between. CDR3 length: 14 amino acids. Here the CDR3 reads CASSKPGPTDEQFF. In nucleotides, the CDR3 is TGCGCCAGCAGCAAACCGGGACCCACGGATGAGCAGTTCTTC.

The V call is TRBV6-5, the J call TRBJ1-5; D is ambiguous. CDR1 and CDR2 (germline): MNHEY, SVGAGI. V gave up 5 bases and J gave up 2 bases, with 13 bases separating them. The CDR3 sequence is 15 residues long. CDR3 coding DNA: TGTGCCAGCAGTGCCCTGGATAGGGGCAATCAGCCCCAGCATTTT. Its translation: CASSALDRGNQPQHF.

The chain has TRBV29-1 and TRBJ2-4; TRBD2 agrees at 9 bases. The CDR3 length is 12 residues. Germline V gene data show CDR1 as SQVTM and CDR2 as ANQGSEA. V shed 6 bases, J shed 9 bases, and the junction held 6 bases outside the gene matches. CDR3 in DNA: TGCAGCGTCGTAGCGGGAGTGAGCATTCAGTACTTC. This codes for CSVVAGVSIQYF.

This chain connects TRBV28 to TRBJ1-2; no definite D call. Germline CDR1 MDHEN, CDR2 SYDVKM. There are 14 residues in the CDR3. Trimming cost V 5 bases and J 2 bases, with 12 bases left between them. The CDR3, as DNA: TGTGCCAGCAGTCCCAGATCGGGGAACTATGGCTACACCTTC. Its protein product is CASSPRSGNYGYTF.

This sequence joins TRBV28 and TRBJ1-2, with D possibly TRBD1 on 5 matching bases. CDR1 and CDR2 from the germline V gene are MDHEN and SYDVKM. V was pared by 8 bases and J by 8 bases, with 18 bases between. This CDR3 region has 13 residues. The CDR3 loop is CASLRQGVDGYTF. The CDR3 DNA follows: TGTGCCAGCTTGCGCCAGGGTGTAGACGGCTACACCTTC.

The chain combines TRBV7-2 with TRBJ2-3; possible D gene TRBD1, 5 bases. Trimming took 5 bases from V and 4 from J, leaving 25 bases between them. This CDR3 is built from 18 residues. Germline V CDR1 and CDR2: SGHTA, FQGNSA. CDR3 sequence (DNA): TGTGCCAGCAGCCCCAGGGCTTTTTATCAGAGCAGCCCAGATACGCAGTATTTT. This translates into CASSPRAFYQSSPDTQYF.

This clone was counted a single time. The chain combines TRBV19 with TRBJ2-7; 10 bases agree with TRBD1. CDR1 is LNHDA, CDR2 SQIVND, per germline (reference sequence). The CDR3 spans 15 residues. With V trimmed by 4 bases and J by 5 bases, 8 bases remained unmatched. CDR3: CASSRGEGTGDEQYF. The CDR3 nucleotides are TGTGCCAGTAGTAGAGGGGAAGGGACAGGGGACGAGCAGTACTTC.

The chain recombines TRBV7-3 with TRBJ1-1; unclear D gene. The V end lost 1 base, the J end lost 1 base, and 7 bases lay between the germline ends. The germline gives CDR1 SGHTA, CDR2 FQGTGA. The CDR3 has 14 residues. The CDR3, as DNA: TGTGCCAGCAGCTTAAGCACGGGGAACACTGAAGCTTTCTTT. Encoded protein: CASSLSTGNTEAFF.